This T cell receptor beta chain is drawn from a study of T cell responses to AZD1222 COVID-19 vaccine. Sequencing was performed with immunoSEQ multiplex PCR; in TCRdb, only in-frame clones are kept and a portion is missing. The table shows about 59,000 clones, with roughly 88% occurring only once. Trimming removed 2 bases at V and 7 bases at J, with 11 bases between. Germline CDR1 reads SGHTA; CDR2 reads FQGNSA. The CDR3 spans 14 residues. Findings of the study overall: Seropositivity was recorded at baseline in only five to seven AZD1222 recipients.

This clone was found a few times. Antigen unknown. The gene calls are TRBV7-2 and TRBJ1-4, with D possibly TRBD1 on 6 matching bases. This TCR was recovered from an adult in good health. Sequenced material: peripheral blood, taken on day 0 of AZD1222 vaccination. CDR3 DNA: TGTGCCAGCAGCTTAAACCAGGGGTCTGAAAAACTGTTTTTT. It codes for CASSLNQGSEKLFF.